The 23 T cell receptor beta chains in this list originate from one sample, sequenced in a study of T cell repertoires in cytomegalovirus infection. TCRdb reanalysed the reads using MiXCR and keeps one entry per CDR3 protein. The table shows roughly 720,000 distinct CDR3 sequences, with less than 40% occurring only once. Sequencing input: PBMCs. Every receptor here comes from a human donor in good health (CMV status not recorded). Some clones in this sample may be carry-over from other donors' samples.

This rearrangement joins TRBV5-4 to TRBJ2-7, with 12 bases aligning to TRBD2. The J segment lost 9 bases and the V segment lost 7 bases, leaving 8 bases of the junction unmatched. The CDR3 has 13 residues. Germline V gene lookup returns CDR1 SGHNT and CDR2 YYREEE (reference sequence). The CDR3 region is CASREGLAGTQYF. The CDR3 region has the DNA TGTGCCAGCCGCGAAGGACTAGCGGGGACGCAGTACTTC.

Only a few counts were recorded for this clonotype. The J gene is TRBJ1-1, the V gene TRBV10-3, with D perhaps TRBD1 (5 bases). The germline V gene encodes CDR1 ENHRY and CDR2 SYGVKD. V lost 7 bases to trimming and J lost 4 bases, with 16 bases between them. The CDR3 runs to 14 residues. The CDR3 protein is CAIIPAGSGTEAFF. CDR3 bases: TGTGCCATCATCCCGGCAGGGTCGGGCACTGAAGCTTTCTTT.

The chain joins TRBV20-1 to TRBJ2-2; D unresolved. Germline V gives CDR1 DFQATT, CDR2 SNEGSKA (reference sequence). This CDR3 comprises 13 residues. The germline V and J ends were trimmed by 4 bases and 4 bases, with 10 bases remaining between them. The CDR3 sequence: CSAKHGSTGELFF. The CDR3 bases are TGCAGTGCTAAGCATGGGTCCACCGGGGAGCTGTTTTTT.

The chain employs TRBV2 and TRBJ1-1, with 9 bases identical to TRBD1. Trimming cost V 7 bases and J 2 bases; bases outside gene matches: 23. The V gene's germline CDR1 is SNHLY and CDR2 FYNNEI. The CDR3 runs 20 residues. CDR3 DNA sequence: TGTGCCAGCAATTTCAACACCCCCCAAAGGGACAGGGTGAAAAACACTGAAGCTTTCTTT. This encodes CASNFNTPQRDRVKNTEAFF.

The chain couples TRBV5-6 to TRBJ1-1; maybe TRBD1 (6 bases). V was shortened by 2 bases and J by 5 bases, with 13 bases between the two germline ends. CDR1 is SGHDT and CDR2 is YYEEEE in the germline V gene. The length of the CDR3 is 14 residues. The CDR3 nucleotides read TGTGCCAGCAGCTTTAGGGGGGTAAGGACTGAAGCTTTCTTT. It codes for CASSFRGVRTEAFF.

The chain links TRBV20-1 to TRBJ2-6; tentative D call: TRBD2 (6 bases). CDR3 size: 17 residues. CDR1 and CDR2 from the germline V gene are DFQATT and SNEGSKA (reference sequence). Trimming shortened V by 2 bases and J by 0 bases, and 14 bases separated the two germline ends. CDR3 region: CSARTGGRNSGANVLTF. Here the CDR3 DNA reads TGCAGTGCTAGAACCGGAGGGAGAAACTCTGGGGCCAACGTCCTGACTTTC.

The CDR3 DNA reads as TGTGCCAGCAGCCCAACTCTAACCCGGGACAGCCTCTACGAGCAGTACTTC. Its translation: CASSPTLTRDSLYEQYF. J is TRBJ2-7 and V is TRBV7-6; 7 bases are shared with TRBD1. Germline V gene sequence: CDR1 SGHVS, CDR2 FNYEAQ. V dropped 5 bases and J dropped 3; count of bases not matched to a gene: 16. The CDR3 has 17 residues.

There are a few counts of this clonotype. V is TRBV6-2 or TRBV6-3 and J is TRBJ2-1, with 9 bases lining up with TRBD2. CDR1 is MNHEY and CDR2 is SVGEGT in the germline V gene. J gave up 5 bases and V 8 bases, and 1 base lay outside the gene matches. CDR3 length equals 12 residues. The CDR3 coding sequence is TGTGCCAGCTTAGCGGGGGACAATGAGCAGTTCTTC. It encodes CASLAGDNEQFF.

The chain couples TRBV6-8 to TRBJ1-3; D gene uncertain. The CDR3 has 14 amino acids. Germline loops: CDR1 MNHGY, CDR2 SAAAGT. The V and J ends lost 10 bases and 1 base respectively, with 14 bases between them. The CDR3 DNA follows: TGTGCCACCCGTAGACCGGGTTCTGGAAACACCATATATTTT. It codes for CATRRPGSGNTIYF.

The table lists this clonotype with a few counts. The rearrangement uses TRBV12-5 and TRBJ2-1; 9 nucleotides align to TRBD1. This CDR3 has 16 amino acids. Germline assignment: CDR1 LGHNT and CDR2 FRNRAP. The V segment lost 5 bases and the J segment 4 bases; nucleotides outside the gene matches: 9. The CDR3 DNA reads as TGTGCTAGTGGTCCGGACCGGACAGGGGAGTACAATGAGCAGTTCTTC. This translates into CASGPDRTGEYNEQFF.

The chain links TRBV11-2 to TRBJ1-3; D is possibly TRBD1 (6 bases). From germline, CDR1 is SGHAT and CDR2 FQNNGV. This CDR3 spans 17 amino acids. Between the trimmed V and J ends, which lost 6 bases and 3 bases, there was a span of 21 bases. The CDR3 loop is CASRPRGQQVNGNTIYF. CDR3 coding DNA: TGTGCCAGCAGACCACGCGGACAGCAGGTTAATGGAAACACCATATATTTT. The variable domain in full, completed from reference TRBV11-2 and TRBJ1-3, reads EAGVAQSPRYKIIEKRQSVAFWCNPISGHATLYWYQQILGQGPKLLIQFQNNGVVDDSQLPKDRFSAERLKGVDSTLKIQPAKLEDSAVYLCASRPRGQQVNGNTIYFGEGSWLTVV.

CDR3 coding DNA: TGTGCCAGCAAGAGTAGCGGATACACCGGGGAGCTGTTTTTT. Translation gives CASKSSGYTGELFF. The chain employs TRBV6-8 and TRBJ2-2, with D possibly matching TRBD2 (6 bases). The CDR3 spans 14 residues. V dropped 7 bases and J dropped 3 bases, with 12 bases sitting between them. From germline, CDR1 is MNHGY and CDR2 SAAAGT.

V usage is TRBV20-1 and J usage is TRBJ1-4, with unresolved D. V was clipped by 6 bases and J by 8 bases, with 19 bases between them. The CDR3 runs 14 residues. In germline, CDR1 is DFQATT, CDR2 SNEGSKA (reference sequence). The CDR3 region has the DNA TGCAGTGCGCAGAGGGATGGGGTCAAAGAAAAACTGTTTTTT. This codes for CSAQRDGVKEKLFF.

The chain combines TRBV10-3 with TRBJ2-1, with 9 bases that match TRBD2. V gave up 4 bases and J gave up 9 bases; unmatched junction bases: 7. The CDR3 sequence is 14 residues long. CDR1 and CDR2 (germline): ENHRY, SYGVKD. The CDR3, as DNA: TGTGCCATCAGTGTAGCGGGAGACGTCGCTGAGCAGTTCTTC. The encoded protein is CAISVAGDVAEQFF.

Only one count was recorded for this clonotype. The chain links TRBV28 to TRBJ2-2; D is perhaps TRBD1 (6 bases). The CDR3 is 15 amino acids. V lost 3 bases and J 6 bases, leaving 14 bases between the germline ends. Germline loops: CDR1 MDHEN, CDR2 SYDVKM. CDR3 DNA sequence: TGTGCCAGCAGTTTTTCAGGGGTGACAGCCGGGGAGCTGTTTTTT. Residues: CASSFSGVTAGELFF.

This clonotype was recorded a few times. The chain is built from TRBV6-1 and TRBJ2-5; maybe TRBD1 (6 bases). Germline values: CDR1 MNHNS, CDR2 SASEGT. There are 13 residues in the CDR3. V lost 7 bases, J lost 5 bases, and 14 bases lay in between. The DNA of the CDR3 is TGTGCCAGCAACGGGGACATCGCGGAGACCCAGTACTTC. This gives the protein CASNGDIAETQYF.

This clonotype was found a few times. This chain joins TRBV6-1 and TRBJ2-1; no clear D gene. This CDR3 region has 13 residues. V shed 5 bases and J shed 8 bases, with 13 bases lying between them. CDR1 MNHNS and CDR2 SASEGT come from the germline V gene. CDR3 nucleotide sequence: TGTGCCAGCAGTATCCGGGCCCGCGATGAGCAGTTCTTC. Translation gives CASSIRARDEQFF.

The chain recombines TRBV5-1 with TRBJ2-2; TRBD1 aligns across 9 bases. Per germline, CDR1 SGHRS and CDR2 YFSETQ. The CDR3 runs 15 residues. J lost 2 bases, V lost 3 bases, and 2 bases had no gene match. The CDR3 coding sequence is TGCGCCAGCAGCTGGACAGGGGTTAACACCGGGGAGCTGTTTTTT. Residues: CASSWTGVNTGELFF.

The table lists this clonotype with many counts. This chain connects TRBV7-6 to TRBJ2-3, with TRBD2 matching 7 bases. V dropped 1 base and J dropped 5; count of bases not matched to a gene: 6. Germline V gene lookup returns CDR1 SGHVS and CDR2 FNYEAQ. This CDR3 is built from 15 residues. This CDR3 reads CASSLESREGDTQYF. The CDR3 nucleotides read TGTGCCAGCAGCTTAGAGTCCAGGGAGGGAGATACGCAGTATTTT.

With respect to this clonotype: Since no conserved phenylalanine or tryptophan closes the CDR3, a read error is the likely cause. CDR3 in amino acids: CASSPAGTFSEQYL. The CDR3 DNA sequence: TGTGCCAGCAGCCCTGCCGGGACGTTTAGCGAGCAGTACTTA. V and J are TRBV7-1 and TRBJ2-7; D possibly matches TRBD1 or TRBD2 (5 bases each). TRBV7-1 is labeled an ORF, and its function is uncertain. V was pared by 5 bases and J by 6 bases, with 17 bases between. This CDR3 contains 14 residues.

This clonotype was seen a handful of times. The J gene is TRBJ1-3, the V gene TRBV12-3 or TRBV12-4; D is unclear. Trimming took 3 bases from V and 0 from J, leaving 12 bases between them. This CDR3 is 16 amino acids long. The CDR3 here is CASSFFSGSSGNTIYF. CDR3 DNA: TGTGCCAGCAGTTTTTTTTCGGGCAGCTCTGGAAACACCATATATTTT.

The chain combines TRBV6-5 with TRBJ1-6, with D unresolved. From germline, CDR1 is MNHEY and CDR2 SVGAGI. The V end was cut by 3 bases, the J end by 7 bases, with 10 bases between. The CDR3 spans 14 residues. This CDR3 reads CASSYGVANSPLHF. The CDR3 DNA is TGTGCCAGCAGTTATGGGGTAGCGAATTCACCCCTCCACTTT.

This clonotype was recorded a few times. For the CDR3, the DNA is TGTGCTAGTGGCTGGGGAGGGGGCTACACCTTC. Its translation: CASGWGGGYTF. This rearrangement joins TRBV12-5 to TRBJ1-2, with D unclear. The germline V gene has CDR1 LGHNT and CDR2 FRNRAP. The germline V and J ends were trimmed by 6 bases and 8 bases, with 10 bases remaining between them. The CDR3 consists of 11 residues.